This paragraph reports one T cell receptor beta chain. This CDR3 contains 16 residues. V was pared by 1 base and J by 0 bases, with 10 bases between. The V gene's germline CDR1 is SGHTA and CDR2 FQGNSA. The data stem from a study of blood T cell repertoires in COVID-19. Study details: Samples representing acute and convalescent COVID-19 were sourced from the United States, Italy and Spain. PBMCs, B-cell-depleted T cells, or T cells provided the cDNA or gDNA that made up the material.

Original processing notes: Scientists estimated how many nucleated cells there were by amplifying reference gene primers. Only in-frame clones appear in the TCRdb table, and some are missing; sequencing was by immunoSEQ multiplex PCR. The DNA gave D and trimming, while V, J and clone size come from that table. The repertoire holds around 260,000 clones, with 85% to 90% as singletons. The origin of this receptor is a man aged 25 to 45 with acute or convalescent COVID-19. The sequenced material came from peripheral blood. The chain employs TRBV7-2 and TRBJ2-1; D is undetermined. CDR3 residues: CASSLVGLSSYNEQFF. CDR3 sequence (DNA): TGTGCCAGCAGCTTAGTTGGGCTTAGCTCCTACAATGAGCAGTTCTTC.